The 11 T cell receptor beta chains given below trace back to one sample, sequenced in a study of identical twins. Each CDR3 protein gets one entry after TCRdb re-called the 5' RACE reads with MiXCR. This sample yields about 690,000 distinct CDR3 sequences, of which around 6.1% are seen a single time; 1.5% to 2% belongs to the top ten. The source material was naive T cells sorted from blood. These receptors all stem from a man between 18 and 29 years old in good health.

In this sample, this clonotype turned up many times. The genes are TRBV6-2 or TRBV6-3 and TRBJ2-2; no firm D call. The germline V gene encodes CDR1 MNHEY and CDR2 SVGEGT. The ends were cut back, 2 bases at V and 4 bases at J, with 2 bases in the middle. The CDR3 runs to 12 residues. The CDR3 bases are TGTGCCAGCAGTTACATCACCGGGGAGCTGTTTTTT. Translated: CASSYITGELFF.

This clonotype was counted many times. V usage is TRBV10-2 and J usage is TRBJ1-2; D possibly corresponds to TRBD1 (5 bases). The CDR3 is 11 residues long. CDR1 and CDR2 from the germline V gene are WSHSY and SAAADI. The V and J ends lost 6 bases and 8 bases respectively, with 10 bases between them. CDR3 bases: TGCGCCAGCAGCTCAGGGAGGGGCTACACCTTC. It encodes CASSSGRGYTF.

This clonotype was seen ten or more times. The V gene is TRBV5-1, the J gene TRBJ2-7; the match to TRBD1 covers 11 bases. The CDR3 contains 16 residues. V lost 3 bases and J lost 7; bases outside the gene matches: 12. Per the germline V gene, CDR1 is SGHRS and CDR2 is YFSETQ. The CDR3 protein is CASSYLRPGQGGEQYF. The DNA of the CDR3 is TGCGCCAGCAGCTATCTCCGCCCGGGACAGGGGGGGGAGCAGTACTTC.

This clonotype was picked up a small number of times. The chain joins TRBV2 to TRBJ2-3; the D call may be TRBD1 or TRBD2 (5 bases each). CDR3 length: 14 residues. The ends were cut back, 3 bases at V and 2 bases at J, with 9 bases in the middle. CDR1 SNHLY and CDR2 FYNNEI come from the germline V gene. The CDR3 reads CASSEQGPTDTQYF. DNA for the CDR3: TGTGCCAGCAGTGAGCAGGGACCCACAGATACGCAGTATTTT.

This clonotype showed up many times. The chain has TRBV9 and TRBJ2-1, with D hard to call. This CDR3 has 13 residues. Germline lookup yields CDR1 SGDLS and CDR2 YYNGEE. The V end was cut by 3 bases, the J end by 8 bases, with 12 bases between. In nucleotides, the CDR3 is TGTGCCAGCAGCGCGGATTTAACCCATGAGCAGTTCTTC. Amino acid sequence: CASSADLTHEQFF.

The CDR3 DNA follows: TGCAGCGTACAGGGGCTCTTCGGAGATACGCAGTATTTT. It is translated as CSVQGLFGDTQYF. The rearrangement uses TRBV29-1 and TRBJ2-3; 7 nucleotides agree with TRBD1. The CDR3 runs to 13 residues. Germline V CDR1 and CDR2: SQVTM, ANQGSEA. The V segment lost 6 bases and the J segment 5 bases; nucleotides outside the gene matches: 8.

Comment on this clonotype: A junction end diverges from the germline sequence, so it may reflect a read error. The chain uses TRBV18 and TRBJ2-3; 9 positions agree with TRBD2. Germline CDR1 KGHSH, CDR2 LQKENI. The CDR3 extends over 15 amino acids. In DNA, the CDR3 is TGTGCCAACTCACCACCTAGCGGGACGACAGATACGCAGTATTTT. It codes for CANSPPSGTTDTQYF.

The J gene is TRBJ2-2, the V gene TRBV15, with no clear D. Trimming stripped 0 bases from V and 5 bases from J, with 7 bases between. Germline lookup yields CDR1 LNHNV and CDR2 YYDKDF (reference sequence). The CDR3 loop spans 14 amino acids. CDR3 bases: TGTGCCACCAGCAGAGATTCTCGGACCGGGGAGCTGTTTTTT. This codes for CATSRDSRTGELFF.

This clonotype has at least ten counts. The gene calls are TRBV20-1 and TRBJ2-7, with D possibly TRBD2 on 5 matching bases. Looked up from germline, CDR1 is DFQATT and CDR2 is SNEGSKA (reference sequence). The CDR3 is 14 amino acids. The V gene lost 5 bases and the J gene lost 1 base, with 15 bases spanning the gap. CDR3 residues: CSASRGSLSYEQYF. In DNA, the CDR3 is TGCAGTGCTTCCCGGGGTAGTTTATCCTACGAGCAGTACTTC.

This clonotype was seen ten or more times. The V and J genes are TRBV6-5 and TRBJ1-2; a possible D gene is TRBD1 (6 bases). Trimming removed 6 bases at V and 8 bases at J, with 19 bases between. Germline values: CDR1 MNHEY, CDR2 SVGAGI. The CDR3 is made up of 14 amino acids. CDR3 coding DNA: TGTGCCAGCAGCTACCCGCAGGGGAAGGAAGGCTACACCTTC. It is translated as CASSYPQGKEGYTF.

This clonotype was detected ten times or more. The J gene is TRBJ1-5, the V gene TRBV12-3 or TRBV12-4; D possibly corresponds to TRBD1 (5 bases). V was trimmed by 5 bases and J by 4 bases, leaving 15 bases between them. The CDR3 runs to 15 residues. CDR3 region: CASSTTPGSNQPQHF. CDR3 DNA: TGTGCCAGCAGTACCACCCCAGGGAGTAATCAGCCCCAGCATTTT.